This T cell receptor (beta chain) appears in the sequencing data of a study of T cell repertoires in cytomegalovirus infection. Study-wide results and caveats: Clonotype analysis showed dominance of the ex vivo response by HLA-C-restricted CMV-specific TCR beta clonotypes.

In this sample, this clonotype turned up many times. The antigen remains unidentified. TCRdb re-called the reads with MiXCR, one entry per CDR3 protein. The repertoire holds almost 500,000 distinct CDR3 sequences, with around 11% as singletons. CDR1 and CDR2 (germline): SGHVS, FNYEAQ. V dropped 5 bases and J dropped 3; count of bases not matched to a gene: 6. The CDR3 is made up of 15 amino acids. The TCR was taken from a human donor in good health (CMV status not recorded). Some clones in this sample may be carry-over from other donors' samples. The sequenced sample consisted of PBMCs. The rearrangement links TRBV7-6 to TRBJ2-5; the match to TRBD1 covers 10 bases. The CDR3 nucleotides read TGTGCCAGCAGCCGGACCGGGACAGGGGAAGAGACCCAGTACTTC. This translates into CASSRTGTGEETQYF. The whole variable domain, remainder taken from reference TRBV7-6 and TRBJ2-5, is GAGVSQSPRYKVTKRGQDVALRCDPISGHVSLYWYRQALGQGPEFLTYFNYEAQQDKSGLPNDRFSAERPEGSISTLTIQRTEQRDSAMYRCASSRTGTGEETQYFGPGTRLLVL.